This is a list of T cell receptor beta chains from one sample in a study of OX40 agonist ivuxolimab in advanced cancers. Sequenced by immunoSEQ multiplex PCR; TCRdb stores in-frame clones only, minus some. The sample lists 70,000 to 80,000 clones, roughly nine tenths occurring once. This specimen was CD4+ or CD8+ T cells sorted from blood, taken in a trial of the OX40 agonist ivuxolimab. The receptors derive from an adult with an advanced solid tumor such as melanoma, head and neck, liver or kidney cancer. The CDR3 runs from the conserved cysteine through the conserved F or W. The order of the fields is V gene, J gene, clone size, D gene, CDR3 protein, CDR3 DNA. The D gene is left open where the match is weak. The size entry is marked missing in some rows and otherwise reads once, few, many or a size class.

TRBV5-1,TRBJ1-1,-,-,CASSLAGLTTPGNTEAFF,TGCGCCAGCAGCTTGGCTGGACTTACTACTCCAGGGAACACTGAAGCTTTCTTT
TRBV18,TRBJ1-1,-,TRBD1,CASSPVRGRTEAFF,TGTGCCAGCTCACCTGTCAGGGGGCGAACTGAAGCTTTCTTT
TRBV10-2,TRBJ2-1,-,TRBD1,CASSEPWTGNNEQFF,TGCGCCAGCAGTGAGCCCTGGACAGGTAACAATGAGCAGTTCTTC
TRBV5-4,TRBJ2-1,-,-,CASSLYSGNEQFF,TGTGCCAGCAGCTTGTATTCGGGTAATGAGCAGTTCTTC
TRBV5-6,TRBJ1-2,-,TRBD1,CASSQDRAYGYTF,TGTGCCAGCAGCCAGGACAGGGCTTATGGCTACACCTTC
TRBV6-5,TRBJ2-3,-,TRBD1,CASSLGQAVDTQYF,TGTGCCAGCAGTTTAGGACAGGCGGTAGATACGCAGTATTTT
TRBV14,TRBJ2-4,-,-,CASSQEEGGSRNIQYF,TGTGCCAGCAGCCAAGAAGAAGGGGGAAGTAGGAACATTCAGTACTTC
TRBV5-1,TRBJ2-7,-,-,CASSLDQAGRYEQYF,TGCGCCAGCAGCTTGGACCAGGCAGGGAGGTACGAGCAGTACTTC
TRBV27,TRBJ1-3,-,-,CASSSRLGNTIYF,TGTGCCAGCAGTTCGCGCCTGGGAAACACCATATATTTT
TRBV10-3,TRBJ2-1,-,TRBD1,CAITPTGFEQFF,TGTGCCATCACCCCGACAGGGTTTGAGCAGTTCTTC
TRBV18,TRBJ2-3,-,TRBD2,CASSPNPRGGTDTQYF,TGTGCCAGCTCACCAAATCCGCGGGGGGGCACAGATACGCAGTATTTT
TRBV18,TRBJ1-5,-,-,CASSPQGDNQPQHF,TGTGCCAGCTCACCACAGGGGGACAATCAGCCCCAGCATTTT
TRBV21-1,TRBJ1-5,once,-,CASSKGRVGRVDQPQHF,TGTGCCAGCAGCAAAGGTCGGGTAGGGAGGGTGGATCAGCCCCAGCATTTT
TRBV9,TRBJ2-3,-,TRBD1,CASSHKGDRGTDTQYF,TGTGCCAGCAGCCATAAAGGGGACAGGGGGACAGATACGCAGTATTTT
TRBV30,TRBJ2-3,-,TRBD2,CAAGLAGYTSTDTQYF,TGTGCGGCGGGACTAGCGGGGTACACTAGCACAGATACGCAGTATTTT
TRBV28,TRBJ1-2,-,-,CASSFAPSAGNYGYTF,TGTGCCAGCAGTTTTGCCCCCTCCGCGGGGAACTATGGCTACACCTTC
TRBV11-2,TRBJ2-3,-,-,CASSSDIGGTDTQYF,TGTGCCAGCAGCTCGGACATAGGGGGCACAGATACGCAGTATTTT
TRBV9,TRBJ1-3,-,-,CASSVRSRISGNTIYF,TGTGCCAGCAGCGTCAGGAGTCGCATCTCTGGAAACACCATATATTTT
TRBV7-9,TRBJ1-3,-,-,CASSHGASFSGNTIYF,TGTGCCAGCAGCCACGGGGCCTCCTTCTCTGGAAACACCATATATTTT
TRBV28,TRBJ1-1,-,-,CASSPGSGGVTEAFF,TGTGCCAGCAGTCCCGGGAGCGGGGGCGTCACTGAAGCTTTCTTT
TRBV5-1,TRBJ2-2,-,-,CASSLSQGYWNTGELFF,TGCGCCAGCAGCTTGAGCCAGGGGTATTGGAACACCGGGGAGCTGTTTTTT
TRBV5-1,TRBJ1-1,-,-,CASSLGVVPRLSEAFF,TGCGCCAGCAGCTTGGGAGTGGTTCCCCGTTTGAGCGAAGCTTTCTTT
TRBV11-1,TRBJ2-4,-,-,CASSLRGEGAKNIQYF,TGTGCCAGCAGCTTAAGGGGAGAAGGGGCCAAAAACATTCAGTACTTC
TRBV5-6,TRBJ1-1,-,-,CASSKGSIDTEAFF,TGTGCCAGCAGCAAGGGGTCGATAGACACTGAAGCTTTCTTT
TRBV5-1,TRBJ2-1,-,-,CASSLVVGSPYNEQFF,TGCGCCAGCAGTCTTGTCGTCGGTAGTCCCTACAATGAGCAGTTCTTC
TRBV4-1,TRBJ1-1,-,-,CASSQGFQREEAFF,TGCGCCAGCAGCCAAGGTTTTCAGCGGGAGGAAGCTTTCTTT
TRBV27,TRBJ2-1,-,TRBD2,CASSSGRSSGNYNEQFF,TGTGCCAGCAGTTCAGGTCGGTCGAGCGGGAACTACAATGAGCAGTTCTTC
TRBV5-1,TRBJ2-5,-,TRBD2,CASSARLAGGEETQYF,TGCGCCAGCAGCGCCCGACTAGCGGGAGGCGAAGAGACCCAGTACTTC
TRBV7-9,TRBJ1-2,-,-,CASSRQDGYGYTF,TGTGCCAGCAGTCGACAGGACGGCTATGGCTACACCTTC
TRBV7-9,TRBJ2-7,-,TRBD1,CASSLTGDLPYEQYF,TGTGCCAGCAGCCTGACAGGGGACCTTCCCTACGAGCAGTACTTC
TRBV5-1,TRBJ1-1,-,TRBD1,CASSFRDRGSSEAFF,TGCGCCAGCAGCTTCCGGGACAGGGGAAGCTCTGAAGCTTTCTTT
TRBV5-1,TRBJ1-4,-,-,CASSTFGATNEKLFF,TGCGCCAGCAGCACCTTTGGGGCAACTAATGAAAAACTGTTTTTT
TRBV4-1,TRBJ2-5,-,TRBD2,CASRRLAGGQETQYF,TGCGCCAGCAGGCGATTAGCGGGAGGGCAAGAGACCCAGTACTTC
TRBV10-2,TRBJ1-3,-,TRBD1,CASKPGQGSNTIYF,TGCGCCAGCAAGCCGGGACAGGGATCGAACACCATATATTTT
TRBV7-6,TRBJ2-3,-,-,CASSLNGQGIDTQYF,TGTGCCAGCAGCTTAAACGGGCAGGGGATAGATACGCAGTATTTT
TRBV2,TRBJ1-2,-,-,CASSVDRANYGYTF,TGTGCCAGCAGTGTCGACAGAGCTAACTATGGCTACACCTTC
TRBV10-3,TRBJ2-2,-,TRBD2,CAISDASGVSGELFF,TGTGCCATCAGTGATGCTAGCGGGGTGTCCGGGGAGCTGTTTTTT
TRBV7-2,TRBJ1-5,once,-,CASSLYSSLNQPQHF,TGTGCCAGCAGCTTGTACAGCTCGTTAAATCAGCCCCAGCATTTT
TRBV19,TRBJ2-1,-,TRBD2,CASSIGSGRVNEQFF,TGTGCCAGTAGTATAGGGAGCGGGAGGGTGAATGAGCAGTTCTTC
TRBV10-3,TRBJ2-3,-,-,CAISRTADTQYF,TGTGCCATCAGCCGGACAGCAGATACGCAGTATTTT
TRBV7-2,TRBJ2-7,-,TRBD2,CASSSTSSGPYEQYF,TGTGCCAGCAGCTCGACCTCTAGCGGGCCCTACGAGCAGTACTTC
TRBV19,TRBJ1-1,few,-,CASSTQGAGTEAFF,TGTGCCAGTAGTACGCAGGGAGCGGGCACTGAAGCTTTCTTT
TRBV27,TRBJ1-5,-,-,CASSNVAGRMPQHF,TGTGCCAGCAGTAACGTGGCAGGGAGAATGCCCCAGCATTTT
TRBV5-1,TRBJ1-1,-,-,CASSLVAGPEAFF,TGCGCCAGCAGCTTGGTGGCAGGGCCTGAAGCTTTCTTT
TRBV14,TRBJ1-1,once,-,CASSQYLRTEAFF,TGTGCCAGCAGCCAATATCTGAGGACTGAAGCTTTCTTT
TRBV2,TRBJ2-5,few,TRBD2,CASSESGGPKETQYF,TGTGCCAGCAGTGAGTCGGGAGGGCCTAAAGAGACCCAGTACTTC
TRBV19,TRBJ2-2,-,-,CASSHLRSGELFF,TGTGCCAGTAGCCATTTGAGGTCCGGGGAGCTGTTTTTT
TRBV6-5,TRBJ1-2,-,TRBD1,CASSLDRGYGYTF,TGTGCCAGCAGCCTAGACAGGGGGTATGGCTACACCTTC
TRBV30,TRBJ1-2,-,-,CAWRGQGGYTF,TGTGCCTGGAGGGGGCAGGGTGGCTACACCTTC
TRBV5-6,TRBJ1-5,-,-,CASSLKRGSGYQPQHF,TGTGCCAGCAGCTTGAAGAGGGGGAGCGGGTATCAGCCCCAGCATTTT